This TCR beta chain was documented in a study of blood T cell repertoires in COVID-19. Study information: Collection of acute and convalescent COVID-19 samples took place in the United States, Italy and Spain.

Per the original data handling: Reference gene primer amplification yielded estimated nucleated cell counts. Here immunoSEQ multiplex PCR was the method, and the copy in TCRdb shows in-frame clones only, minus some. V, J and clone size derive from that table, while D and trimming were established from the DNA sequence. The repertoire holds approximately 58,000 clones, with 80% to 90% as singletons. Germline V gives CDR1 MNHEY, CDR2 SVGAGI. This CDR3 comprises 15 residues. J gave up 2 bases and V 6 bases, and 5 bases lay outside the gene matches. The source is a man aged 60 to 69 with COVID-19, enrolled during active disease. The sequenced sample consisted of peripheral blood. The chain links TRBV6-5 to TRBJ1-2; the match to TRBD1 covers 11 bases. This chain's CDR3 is CASRLGTGGNYGYTF. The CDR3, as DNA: TGTGCCAGCAGACTCGGGACAGGGGGAAACTATGGCTACACCTTC.